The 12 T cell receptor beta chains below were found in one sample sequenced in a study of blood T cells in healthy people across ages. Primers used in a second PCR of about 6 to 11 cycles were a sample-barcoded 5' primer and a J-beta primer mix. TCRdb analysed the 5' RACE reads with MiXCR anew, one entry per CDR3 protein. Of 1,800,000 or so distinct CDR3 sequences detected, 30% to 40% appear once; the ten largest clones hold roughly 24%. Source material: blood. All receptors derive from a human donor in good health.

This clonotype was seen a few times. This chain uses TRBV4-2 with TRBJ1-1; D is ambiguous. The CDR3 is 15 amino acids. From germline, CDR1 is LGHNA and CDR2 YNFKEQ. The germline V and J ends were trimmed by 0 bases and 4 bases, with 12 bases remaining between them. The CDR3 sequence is CASSQETGFVTEAFF. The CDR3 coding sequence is TGTGCCAGCAGCCAAGAGACGGGGTTTGTCACTGAAGCTTTCTTT.

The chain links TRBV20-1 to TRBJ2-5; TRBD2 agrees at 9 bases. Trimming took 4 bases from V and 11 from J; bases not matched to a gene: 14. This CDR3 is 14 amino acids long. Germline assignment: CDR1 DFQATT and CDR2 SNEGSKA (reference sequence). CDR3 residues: CSATPSGNCWEQYF. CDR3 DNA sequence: TGCAGTGCTACCCCTAGCGGGAACTGTTGGGAGCAGTACTTC.

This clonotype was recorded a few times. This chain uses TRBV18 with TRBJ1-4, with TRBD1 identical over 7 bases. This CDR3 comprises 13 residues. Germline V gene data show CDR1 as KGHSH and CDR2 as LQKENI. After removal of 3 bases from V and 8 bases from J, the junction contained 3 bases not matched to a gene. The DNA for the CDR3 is TGTGCCAGCTCACCGGGGACAGAAGAAAAACTGTTTTTT. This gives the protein CASSPGTEEKLFF.

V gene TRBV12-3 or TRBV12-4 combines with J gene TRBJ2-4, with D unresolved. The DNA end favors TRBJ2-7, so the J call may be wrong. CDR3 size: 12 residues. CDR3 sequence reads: CASSQSLDEQYF. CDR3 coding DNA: TGTGCCAGCAGTCAGTCTCTCGACGAGCAGTACTTC.

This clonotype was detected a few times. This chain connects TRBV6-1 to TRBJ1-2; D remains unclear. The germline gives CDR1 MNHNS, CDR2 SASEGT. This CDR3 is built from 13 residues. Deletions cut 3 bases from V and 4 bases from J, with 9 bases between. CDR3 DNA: TGTGCCAGCAGTGATTCCCTCTTCTATGGCTACACCTTC. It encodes CASSDSLFYGYTF.

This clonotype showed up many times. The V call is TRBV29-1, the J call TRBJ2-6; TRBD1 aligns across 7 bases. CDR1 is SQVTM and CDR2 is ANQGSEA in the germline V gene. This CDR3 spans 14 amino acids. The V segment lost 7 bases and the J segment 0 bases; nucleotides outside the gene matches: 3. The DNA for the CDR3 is TGCAGCGCGGGGACAGCCTCTGGGGCCAACGTCCTGACTTTC. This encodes CSAGTASGANVLTF.

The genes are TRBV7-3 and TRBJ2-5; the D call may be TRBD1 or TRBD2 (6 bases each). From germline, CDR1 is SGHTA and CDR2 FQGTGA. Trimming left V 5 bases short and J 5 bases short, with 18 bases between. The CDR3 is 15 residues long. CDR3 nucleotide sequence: TGTGCCAGCAGCCCGTGGGGGGCTGTCAAGGAGACCCAGTACTTC. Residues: CASSPWGAVKETQYF.

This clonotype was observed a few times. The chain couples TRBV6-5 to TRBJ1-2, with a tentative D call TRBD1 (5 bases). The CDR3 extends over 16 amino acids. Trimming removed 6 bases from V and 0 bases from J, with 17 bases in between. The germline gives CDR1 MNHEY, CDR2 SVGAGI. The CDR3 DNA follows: TGTGCCAGCAGGGCCGGGGACGGGACCTCTAACTATGGCTACACCTTC. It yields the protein CASRAGDGTSNYGYTF.

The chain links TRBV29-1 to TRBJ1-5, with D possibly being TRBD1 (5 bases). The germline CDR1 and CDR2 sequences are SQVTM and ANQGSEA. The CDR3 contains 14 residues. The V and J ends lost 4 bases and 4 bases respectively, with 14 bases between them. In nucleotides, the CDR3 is TGCAGCGTTGTCCCCGGGCAGGGAAATCAGCCCCAGCATTTT. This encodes CSVVPGQGNQPQHF.

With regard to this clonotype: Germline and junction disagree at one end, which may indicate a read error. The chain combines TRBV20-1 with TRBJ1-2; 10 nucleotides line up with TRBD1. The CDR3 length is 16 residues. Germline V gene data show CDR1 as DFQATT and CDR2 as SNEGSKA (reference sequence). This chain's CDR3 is CSARGDRGLGDYGYTF. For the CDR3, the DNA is TGCAGTGCTAGAGGTGACAGGGGGCTCGGGGACTATGGTTACACCTTC.

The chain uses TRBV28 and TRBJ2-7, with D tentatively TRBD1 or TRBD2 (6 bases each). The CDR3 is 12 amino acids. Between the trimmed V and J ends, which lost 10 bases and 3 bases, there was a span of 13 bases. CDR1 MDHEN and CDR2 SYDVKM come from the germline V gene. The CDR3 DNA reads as TGTGCCACCAACGGGGGCCGCTACGAGCAGTACTTC. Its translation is CATNGGRYEQYF.

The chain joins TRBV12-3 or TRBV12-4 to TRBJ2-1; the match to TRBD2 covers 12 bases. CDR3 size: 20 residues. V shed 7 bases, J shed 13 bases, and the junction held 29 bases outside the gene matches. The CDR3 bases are TGTGCCAGCACCTTCCTTACGGGGACTAGCGGGCAAAATTTCGCAGAGACCCAGTTCTTC. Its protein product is CASTFLTGTSGQNFAETQFF.